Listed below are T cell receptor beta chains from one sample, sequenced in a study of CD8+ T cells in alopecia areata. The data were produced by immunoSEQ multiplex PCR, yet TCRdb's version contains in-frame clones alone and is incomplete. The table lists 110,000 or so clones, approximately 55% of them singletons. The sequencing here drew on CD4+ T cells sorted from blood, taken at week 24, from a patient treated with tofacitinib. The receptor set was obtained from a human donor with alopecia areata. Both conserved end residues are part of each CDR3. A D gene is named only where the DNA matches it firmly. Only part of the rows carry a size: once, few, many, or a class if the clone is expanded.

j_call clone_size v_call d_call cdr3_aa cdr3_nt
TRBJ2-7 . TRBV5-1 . CASRTDSYEQYF TGCGCCAGCCGGACAGATTCCTACGAGCAGTACTTC
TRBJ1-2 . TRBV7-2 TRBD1 CASSLGQGVFYGYTF TGTGCCAGCAGCTTAGGGCAGGGGGTTTTCTATGGCTACACCTTC
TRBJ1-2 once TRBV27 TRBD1 CASSARDSGPGGYTF TGTGCCAGCAGTGCCCGGGACAGCGGGCCGGGTGGCTACACCTTC
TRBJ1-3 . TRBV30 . CAWSPGAGNTIYF TGTGCCTGGAGCCCGGGAGCTGGAAACACCATATATTTT
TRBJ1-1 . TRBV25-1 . CASRPFTRDGLEEAFF TGTGCCAGCAGGCCATTTACCCGGGACGGACTAGAGGAAGCTTTCTTT
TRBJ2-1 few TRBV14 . CASSQEVYNEQFF TGTGCCAGCAGCCAAGAAGTCTACAATGAGCAGTTCTTC
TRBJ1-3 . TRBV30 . CAWSGDNSGNTIYF TGTGCCTGGAGTGGAGACAACTCTGGAAACACCATATATTTT
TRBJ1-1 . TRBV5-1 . CASSYLISGDTEAFF TGCGCCAGCAGCTACCTGATCAGCGGGGACACTGAAGCTTTCTTT
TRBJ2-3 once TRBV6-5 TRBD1 CASTGTGGDTQYF TGTGCCAGCACCGGGACAGGGGGAGATACGCAGTATTTT
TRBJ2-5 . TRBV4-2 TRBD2 CASSPVAGGPGETQYF TGTGCCAGCAGCCCTGTAGCGGGGGGGCCGGGAGAGACCCAGTACTTC